What follows are 22 T cell receptor beta chains derived from one specimen sequenced in a study of cytomegalovirus exposure and HLA in healthy donors. Amplification used 60 Vbeta primers and 13 Jbeta primers. Assay: immunoSEQ multiplex PCR; the TCRdb copy retains only in-frame clones and omits some. The sample lists 150,000 to 170,000 clones, around three quarters occurring once. The sample was PBMCs. The receptors were sampled from a woman in her thirties or forties in good health and CMV-seronegative.

CDR3 loop: CASSQVGGGRQNIQYF. The CDR3 region has the DNA TGTGCCAGCAGCCAAGTAGGCGGGGGGCGCCAAAACATTCAGTACTTC. V gene TRBV4-2 combines with J gene TRBJ2-4, with TRBD2 matching 8 bases. Germline V CDR1 and CDR2: LGHNA, YNFKEQ. The CDR3 loop spans 16 amino acids. Trimming took 1 base from V and 5 from J; bases not matched to a gene: 7.

The J gene is TRBJ1-1, the V gene TRBV6-1, with D unresolved. Deletions cut 4 bases from V and 4 bases from J, with 10 bases between. The germline CDR1 and CDR2 sequences are MNHNS and SASEGT. The CDR3 is 13 residues long. Here the CDR3 reads CASSAERVTEAFF. The DNA for the CDR3 is TGTGCCAGCAGTGCAGAGAGGGTCACTGAAGCTTTCTTT.

The chain recombines TRBV5-6 with TRBJ2-7, with 7 bases matching TRBD1. The V and J ends lost 0 bases and 5 bases, in that order; junction bases with no gene match: 5. In germline, CDR1 is SGHDT, CDR2 YYEEEE. This CDR3 is built from 14 residues. The CDR3 bases are TGTGCCAGCAGCTTGGGACAGGGTCGCCACGAGCAGTACTTC. This codes for CASSLGQGRHEQYF.

The V call is TRBV27, the J call TRBJ1-2; 10 positions agree with TRBD1. The CDR3 totals 14 residues. In germline, CDR1 is MNHEY, CDR2 SMNVEV (reference sequence). V lost 5 bases to trimming and J lost 8 bases; unmatched junction nucleotides: 8. For the CDR3, the DNA is TGTGCCAGCAGTACACCGACAGGGGGCGGAGGCTACACCTTC. Its protein product is CASSTPTGGGGYTF.

This clone was observed once. V gene TRBV6-1 combines with J gene TRBJ1-1, with 9 nucleotides matching TRBD1. The V gene end was trimmed by 7 bases and the J gene end by 10 bases; junction bases not matched to a gene: 13. CDR3 length: 14 amino acids. Germline CDR1 is MNHNS and CDR2 is SASEGT. Here the CDR3 reads CASIWTGEGLGAFF. The CDR3 nucleotides read TGTGCCAGCATTTGGACAGGGGAAGGACTAGGAGCTTTCTTT.

The chain links TRBV13 to TRBJ2-5, with D possibly matching TRBD1 (6 bases). Germline V gene data show CDR1 as PRHDT and CDR2 as FYEKMQ (reference sequence). CDR3 length: 13 amino acids. V shed 5 bases and J shed 2 bases, with 9 bases lying between them. The chain's CDR3 is CASSRDKQETQYF. Written as DNA, the CDR3 is TGTGCCAGCAGCCGGGACAAGCAAGAGACCCAGTACTTC.

The rearrangement joins TRBV7-9 to TRBJ1-1; the D gene is possibly TRBD1 (6 bases). Germline CDR1 and CDR2: SEHNR and FQNEAQ (reference sequence). The V end was cut by 6 bases, the J end by 3 bases, with 17 bases between. This CDR3 region has 15 residues. CDR3 in DNA: TGTGCCAGCAGACCCCTAAGACAGGCCGACACTGAAGCTTTCTTT. Protein product: CASRPLRQADTEAFF.

This clone was counted only a few times. The chain employs TRBV4-1 and TRBJ1-1; D possibly corresponds to TRBD1 (5 bases). CDR3 length: 14 amino acids. The V gene's germline CDR1 is MGHRA and CDR2 YSYEKL. Deletions cut 3 bases from V and 4 bases from J, with 12 bases between. CDR3: CASSQRAGGTEAFF. In DNA form, the CDR3 reads TGCGCCAGCAGCCAGAGGGCGGGGGGCACTGAAGCTTTCTTT.

This chain links TRBV7-9 with TRBJ2-3, with 9 bases lining up with TRBD2. This CDR3 comprises 16 residues. V was clipped by 3 bases and J by 2 bases; unmatched bases: 6. Germline CDR1 reads SEHNR; CDR2 reads FQNEAQ (reference sequence). The CDR3 reads CASSFTTSGLTDTQYF. CDR3 in DNA: TGTGCCAGCAGCTTCACGACTAGCGGACTCACAGATACGCAGTATTTT. Full variable domain (remainder filled in from reference TRBV7-9 and TRBJ2-3): DTGVSQNPRHKITKRGQNVTFRCDPISEHNRLYWYRQTLGQGPEFLTYFQNEAQLEKSRLLSDRFSAERPKGSFSTLEIQRTEQGDSAMYLCASSFTTSGLTDTQYFGPGTRLTVL.

This rearrangement joins TRBV6-1 to TRBJ1-2; D perhaps matches TRBD1 (6 bases). CDR3 length equals 13 residues. V lost 7 bases to trimming and J lost 3 bases, with 12 bases between them. Germline V CDR1 and CDR2: MNHNS, SASEGT. DNA of the CDR3: TGTGCCAGCATTCCGGACAGAGACTATGGCTACACCTTC. Amino acid sequence: CASIPDRDYGYTF.

This clone was detected a few times. In nucleotides, the CDR3 is TGTGCCAGCGTGGCAGGGGGGCCAACAGCAAATCAGCCCCAGCATTTT. It specifies CASVAGGPTANQPQHF. The V and J genes are TRBV6-6 and TRBJ1-5; 7 nucleotides align to TRBD1. Germline V gene sequence: CDR1 MNHNY, CDR2 SVGAGI (reference sequence). This CDR3 has 16 residues. V was clipped by 8 bases and J by 4 bases; unmatched bases: 14.

The chain couples TRBV6-5 to TRBJ1-2; 9 bases are a match to TRBD1. Germline CDR1 is MNHEY and CDR2 is SVGAGI. This CDR3 has 14 amino acids. The J segment lost 4 bases and the V segment lost 7 bases, leaving 7 bases of the junction unmatched. The CDR3 is CASTTGGSIYGYTF. CDR3 coding DNA: TGTGCCAGCACTACAGGGGGCAGTATCTATGGCTACACCTTC.

The chain combines TRBV7-9 with TRBJ2-5; tentative D call: TRBD2 (6 bases). This CDR3 contains 14 residues. Germline V gene lookup returns CDR1 SEHNR and CDR2 FQNEAQ (reference sequence). V was pared by 5 bases and J by 0 bases, with 10 bases between. DNA of the CDR3: TGTGCCAGCAGCACCAGGGAGGACCAAGAGACCCAGTACTTC. This codes for CASSTREDQETQYF. The full variable domain, completed using reference TRBV7-9 and TRBJ2-5, is DTGVSQNPRHKITKRGQNVTFRCDPISEHNRLYWYRQTLGQGPEFLTYFQNEAQLEKSRLLSDRFSAERPKGSFSTLEIQRTEQGDSAMYLCASSTREDQETQYFGPGTRLLVL.

Only one count was recorded for this clone. The rearrangement uses TRBV2 and TRBJ1-1, with TRBD1 matching 8 bases. CDR3 length equals 13 residues. V was clipped by 2 bases and J by 8 bases; unmatched bases: 4. CDR1 and CDR2 (germline): SNHLY, FYNNEI. CDR3 coding DNA: TGTGCCAGCAGTGAATCTAGACAGGGGGAAGCTTTCTTT. As protein: CASSESRQGEAFF.

The rearrangement links TRBV6-1 to TRBJ2-2; 9 nucleotides align to TRBD1. The CDR3 is 16 residues long. The germline gives CDR1 MNHNS, CDR2 SASEGT. Germline trimming cut 4 bases from V and 1 base from J; bases unmatched to any gene: 4. In DNA, the CDR3 is TGTGCCAGCAGTGTGGTGGGACAGGGGAACACCGGGGAGCTGTTTTTT. This gives the protein CASSVVGQGNTGELFF.

The genes are TRBV6-1 and TRBJ2-7, with 7 bases lining up with TRBD1. The junction had 4 bases not matched to a gene; V was cut back by 7 bases and J by 4 bases. The CDR3 is made up of 12 amino acids. CDR1 is MNHNS, CDR2 SASEGT, per germline. CDR3 sequence reads: CASKIQGYEQYF. DNA for the CDR3: TGTGCCAGCAAGATACAGGGGTACGAGCAGTACTTC.

This clone appeared once. The V gene is TRBV9, the J gene TRBJ1-2; weak D call: TRBD1 (6 bases). The germline V and J ends were trimmed by 2 bases and 5 bases, with 10 bases remaining between them. This CDR3 comprises 13 residues. CDR1 is SGDLS, CDR2 YYNGEE, per germline. The CDR3 nucleotides are TGTGCCAGCAGCGTTATACAGGGTTATGGCTACACCTTC. Its translation: CASSVIQGYGYTF. The variable domain in full, with the rest retrieved from reference TRBV9 and TRBJ1-2, is DSGVTQTPKHLITATGQRVTLRCSPRSGDLSVYWYQQSLDQGLQFLIQYYNGEERAKGNILERFSAQQFPDLHSELNLSSLELGDSALYFCASSVIQGYGYTFGSGTRLTVV.

The chain recombines TRBV10-3 with TRBJ2-7, with 7 bases lining up with TRBD1. Germline CDR1 and CDR2: ENHRY and SYGVKD. V was pared by 4 bases and J by 3 bases, with 3 bases of the junction left unmatched. The CDR3 loop spans 13 amino acids. CDR3 region: CAISGQGVYEQYF. CDR3 DNA sequence: TGTGCCATCAGTGGGCAGGGGGTCTACGAGCAGTACTTC.

V usage is TRBV19 and J usage is TRBJ1-5, with D perhaps matching TRBD1 (6 bases). In germline, CDR1 is LNHDA, CDR2 SQIVND (reference sequence). This CDR3 comprises 15 residues. The V end was cut by 0 bases, the J end by 10 bases, with 16 bases between. The CDR3 coding sequence is TGTGCCAGTAGTATAGAGACACAGGGCCCCGGACCCCAGCATTTT. Translated: CASSIETQGPGPQHF.

The CDR3 protein is CAILEGLTDTQYF. The CDR3 DNA follows: TGTGCCATCCTGGAGGGCTTAACAGATACGCAGTATTTT. The J gene is TRBJ2-3, the V gene TRBV10-3; possible D gene TRBD2, 6 bases. There are 13 residues in the CDR3. CDR1 and CDR2 (germline): ENHRY, SYGVKD. Trimming left V 8 bases short and J 3 bases short, with 12 bases between.

The CDR3 protein is CASSLAGEGYTF. The DNA of the CDR3 is TGTGCCAGCAGCTTGGCCGGGGAGGGCTACACCTTC. The genes are TRBV5-4 and TRBJ1-2; unclear D gene. CDR3 length equals 12 residues. The germline V gene has CDR1 SGHNT and CDR2 YYREEE (reference sequence). V lost 0 bases and J lost 8, with 8 bases in between.

The chain employs TRBV7-2 and TRBJ2-7, with unresolved D. This CDR3 comprises 13 residues. The V and J ends lost 3 bases and 1 base respectively, with 7 bases between them. Germline CDR1 is SGHTA and CDR2 is FQGNSA. CDR3 sequence (DNA): TGTGCCAGCAGCTTTAGTCCTTCCTACGAGCAGTACTTC. Protein sequence: CASSFSPSYEQYF.